The TCR beta chain under discussion was sequenced for a study of blood T cells in healthy people across ages. Study-level points and caveats: Long-lived donors had more naive CD4+ cells and higher diversity than aged donors. Considered underestimates were the diversity estimates obtained from one million T cells.

This CDR3 region has 16 residues. The V gene's germline CDR1 is MNHNS and CDR2 SASEGT. With 4 bases clipped from V and 1 base from J, the junction kept 8 bases outside the gene matches. Primers used in a second PCR of about 6 to 12 cycles were a sample-barcoded 5' primer and a J-beta primer mix. TCRdb reanalysed the 5' RACE reads using MiXCR and keeps one entry per CDR3 protein. There are almost 800,000 distinct CDR3 sequences in the sample; roughly 64% occur only once, and roughly 22% lies in the top ten. In its sample, this clonotype was seen a few times. As yet, its antigen is unknown. The chain joins TRBV6-1 to TRBJ2-5; 8 bases are a match to TRBD2. The sequenced sample was blood. The TCR originated in a man aged 25-45 years in good health. CDR3 amino acids: CASSAPSGYVQETQYF. In nucleotides, the CDR3 is TGTGCCAGCAGTGCCCCTAGCGGGTACGTCCAAGAGACCCAGTACTTC.